Described below is a single T cell receptor gamma chain sequence and its context. This clone is described as medium-sized (0.01 to 0.1%). Its antigen specificity is not known. The record has no base qualities; no much larger clone is one base away. The sample is drawn from a study of fetal and pediatric gammadelta thymocytes (dated by TCRdb to 2021 to 2024). In the study overall: The bulk gammadelta thymocyte repertoires, which combined previously published data with newly generated, unpublished data, were used to reinforce a single-cell study of gammadelta thymocyte development. Bulk TCR repertoire data were included to raise the number of subjects and reinforce the CDR3 publicity analysis. A total of some 10 subjects, comprising 3 fetal thymus donors and 7 pediatric thymus donors, were covered by the bulk gammadelta thymocyte repertoire set. Unpublished data were combined with previously published data (refs 27,28) to make up the bulk gammadelta thymocyte repertoires. Results the study describes overall, beyond this receptor: Compared with post-natal repertoires, fetal gammadelta thymocyte repertoires were previously reported to be enriched for TRDV2, TRGV8 and TRGV9 usage, low N additions and public CDR3s.

V loses 9 bases at its end and J loses 6 bases; junction bases beyond the gene matches: 8. The CDR3, cysteine through phenylalanine, is 11 amino acids long. Kept here is only the CDR3 DNA, which spans 33 bases and is read in frame from base 1. CDR1 is given as VTNTFY and CDR2 as YDVSTARD, both from the germline V gene (reference sequence). Thymocytes were stained with Zombie NIR viability dye and antibodies against CD3 (UCHT1), TCRgammadelta (11F2), TCRVgamma9 (IMMU360) and TCRVdelta2 (IMMU389). Bulk TRD and TRG CDR3 repertoires were produced separately from sorted Vgamma9Vdelta2 and nonVgamma9Vdelta2 gammadelta thymocytes taken from human fetal and pediatric thymuses. Children undergoing cardiac surgery in Belgium were the source of the pediatric thymus tissue. Pediatric thymus donors in the study were aged between about 1 and 12 years. Thymic cell suspensions were made from fetal and post-natal thymuses as previously described. NonVgamma9Vdelta2 thymocytes were sorted as CD3+ gammadeltaTCR+ cells lacking the Vgamma9+Vdelta2+ phenotype. A FACS Aria III cell sorter (BD Biosciences) was used to carry out the cell sorting.

Sequencing relied on an Illumina MiSeq. The original methods were these. To analyze publicity, the Vgamma9Vdelta2 and nonVgamma9Vdelta2 bulk CDR3 files from each subject were merged so that every subject had one combined repertoire. CDR3 publicity was scored from 0 to 19 by checking each amino acid sequence across 9 single-cell datasets and approximately ten bulk repertoires, using base R and dplyr. After TCRdb called clones again from the public reads with CATT, rows with identical DNA were merged. V and J calls and clone size were set by TCRdb, not the authors. The sample records about 890 gamma-chain clones, approximately 5% of which are singletons. The top ten constitute under 7.5% of the sample.

This TCR was sampled from a child who underwent cardiac surgery and was recorded as healthy. This chain joins TRGV3 to TRGJ1 or TRGJ2. Material: non-Vgamma9Vdelta2 gamma-delta T cells from the thymus. The meaning of the sample's cell subset or site label: CD3+gammadeltaTCR+ thymocytes not co-expressing Vgamma9 and Vdelta2. The CDR3 region: CATGGVYKKLF. The nucleotides are TGTGCCACCGGAGGGGTTTATAAGAAACTCTTT.